One sample yielded the 24 T cell receptor beta chains listed below, sequenced in a study of technical replicates of blood from a handful of donors. Profiled with immunoSEQ multiplex PCR; TCRdb holds only in-frame clones, not every one. The data show over 50,000 clones, approximately 97% seen once. Sample: T cells isolated from PBMCs. The receptor source for this set is a human donor in good health.

Only a few counts were recorded for this clone. This chain uses TRBV28 with TRBJ2-5; 10 bases agree with TRBD2. This CDR3 comprises 18 residues. Germline V gene data show CDR1 as MDHEN and CDR2 as SYDVKM. Trimming removed 3 bases from V and 2 bases from J; junction bases left unmatched: 12. The CDR3 reads CASSFPTLHSGGQETQYF. CDR3 in DNA: TGTGCCAGCAGTTTCCCAACCCTTCATAGCGGGGGGCAAGAGACCCAGTACTTC.

This rearrangement joins TRBV29-1 to TRBJ2-1; D unresolved. The V gene's germline CDR1 is SQVTM and CDR2 ANQGSEA. The CDR3 runs to 12 residues. Trimming stripped 4 bases from V and 4 bases from J, with 8 bases between. CDR3 loop: CSVVFRYNEQFF. The DNA for the CDR3 is TGCAGCGTTGTGTTCCGGTACAATGAGCAGTTCTTC.

This clone was counted a single time. This sequence joins TRBV2 and TRBJ1-1; a weak D match, TRBD1 (6 bases). The CDR3 sequence is 14 residues long. Germline values: CDR1 SNHLY, CDR2 FYNNEI. Trimming left V 8 bases short and J 0 bases short, with 13 bases between. As DNA, the CDR3 is TGTGCCAGCGGGACGGACAGAATGAACACTGAAGCTTTCTTT. This codes for CASGTDRMNTEAFF.

This rearrangement joins TRBV6-1 to TRBJ1-5; a possible D gene is TRBD1 (5 bases). The CDR3 totals 15 residues. The germline CDR1 and CDR2 sequences are MNHNS and SASEGT. Trimming pared 5 bases from V and 3 bases from J, leaving 14 bases between. In nucleotides, the CDR3 is TGTGCCAGCAGTAGTCAGGGCTGGACCAATCAGCCCCAGCATTTT. Protein product: CASSSQGWTNQPQHF.

V gene TRBV7-9 combines with J gene TRBJ2-7, with TRBD1 matching 11 bases. J was trimmed by 5 bases and V by 5 bases; bases with no gene match: 8. This CDR3 has 15 amino acids. Germline V CDR1 and CDR2: SEHNR, FQNEAQ (reference sequence). The CDR3: CASSRTGGQGDEQYF. CDR3 DNA: TGTGCCAGCAGCCGGACAGGGGGCCAGGGAGACGAGCAGTACTTC. The full variable domain, with the rest looked up from reference TRBV7-9 and TRBJ2-7, is DTGVSQNPRHKITKRGQNVTFRCDPISEHNRLYWYRQTLGQGPEFLTYFQNEAQLEKSRLLSDRFSAERPKGSFSTLEIQRTEQGDSAMYLCASSRTGGQGDEQYFGPGTRLTVT.

In this sample, this clone turned up once. The rearrangement uses TRBV4-1 and TRBJ1-3, with D hard to call. V was cut by 0 bases and J by 0 bases, with 15 bases left in between. The germline V gene encodes CDR1 MGHRA and CDR2 YSYEKL. This CDR3 has 18 amino acids. This chain's CDR3 is CASSQDLVVRSSGNTIYF. The CDR3 region has the DNA TGCGCCAGCAGCCAAGATCTGGTGGTCCGGAGCTCTGGAAACACCATATATTTT.

This chain links TRBV30 with TRBJ2-5; 8 nucleotides agree with TRBD2. CDR3 length: 14 amino acids. The germline CDR1 and CDR2 sequences are GTSNPN and SVGIG (reference sequence). Trimming at V came to 5 bases and at J to 5 bases, leaving 10 bases not matched to a gene. The CDR3 reads CAWGGGGSGETQYF. The CDR3 DNA is TGTGCCTGGGGCGGCGGGGGGTCGGGGGAGACCCAGTACTTC. Full variable domain (remainder filled in from reference TRBV30 and TRBJ2-5): SQTIHQWPATLVQPVGSPLSLECTVEGTSNPNLYWYRQAAGRGLQLLFYSVGIGQISSEVPQNLSASRPQDRQFILSSKKLLLSDSGFYLCAWGGGGSGETQYFGPGTRLLVL.

The CDR3 DNA is TGTGCCAGCAGCCCCCTCCGGGGGAAGAGCAATCAGCCCCAGCATTTT. Amino acid sequence: CASSPLRGKSNQPQHF. The genes are TRBV27 and TRBJ1-5; tentative D call: TRBD1 (5 bases). CDR3 length: 16 amino acids. The germline V gene encodes CDR1 MNHEY and CDR2 SMNVEV (reference sequence). V was trimmed by 6 bases and J by 1 base, leaving 16 bases between them.

J is TRBJ2-5 and V is TRBV5-1, with D unresolved. Germline values: CDR1 SGHRS, CDR2 YFSETQ. CDR3 length equals 16 residues. V was clipped by 0 bases and J by 2 bases, with 14 bases between them. The CDR3 bases are TGCGCCAGCAGCTTGGAGGATCAGGCTACACAAGAGACCCAGTACTTC. This codes for CASSLEDQATQETQYF.

V is TRBV11-3 and J is TRBJ2-1, with TRBD2 matching over 11 bases. The CDR3 length is 14 residues. The germline CDR1 and CDR2 sequences are SGHNT and YENEEA. Losses at the gene ends were 5 bases for V and 9 bases for J; bases not matched to a gene: 6. CDR3 loop: CASSRLAGFGEQFF. The CDR3 bases are TGTGCCAGCAGCAGACTAGCGGGATTTGGTGAGCAGTTCTTC.

This chain joins TRBV5-1 and TRBJ2-7; 8 bases align to TRBD1. Trimming at V came to 0 bases and at J to 3 bases, leaving 8 bases not matched to a gene. The CDR3 is 16 amino acids. Looked up from germline, CDR1 is SGHRS and CDR2 is YFSETQ. The CDR3 loop is CASSLDPQGVDYEQYF. The CDR3 nucleotides are TGCGCCAGCAGCTTGGACCCACAGGGGGTAGACTACGAGCAGTACTTC. Looking up the rest from reference TRBV5-1 and TRBJ2-7 gives the full variable domain: KAGVTQTPRYLIKTRGQQVTLSCSPISGHRSVSWYQQTPGQGLQFLFEYFSETQRNKGNFPGRFSGRQFSNSRSEMNVSTLELGDSALYLCASSLDPQGVDYEQYFGPGTRLTVT.

The chain links TRBV9 to TRBJ1-6; D is perhaps TRBD1 (5 bases). The V and J ends lost 0 bases and 7 bases respectively, with 11 bases between them. Germline V lookup: CDR1 SGDLS, CDR2 YYNGEE. This CDR3 spans 15 amino acids. Here the CDR3 reads CASSVGGGENSPLHF. The DNA for the CDR3 is TGTGCCAGCAGCGTAGGGGGGGGTGAAAATTCACCCCTCCACTTT.

V is TRBV28 and J is TRBJ2-7, with a weak D call TRBD1 (5 bases). The germline CDR1 and CDR2 sequences are MDHEN and SYDVKM. Trimming shortened V by 1 base and J by 6 bases, and 16 bases separated the two germline ends. This CDR3 is 15 amino acids long. The CDR3 reads CASSLSSHGRGEQYF. CDR3 DNA sequence: TGTGCCAGCAGTTTATCCAGCCACGGTAGGGGCGAGCAGTACTTC.

This clone has just a few counts. The J gene is TRBJ1-3, the V gene TRBV10-1; maybe TRBD1 (6 bases). Germline-derived CDR1 and CDR2 are WNHNN and SYGVQD (reference sequence). V lost 9 bases and J lost 1, with 7 bases in between. This CDR3 comprises 12 residues. The CDR3 bases are TGCGCCAGAAGGGGGTCTGGAAACACCATATATTTT. It is translated as CARRGSGNTIYF.

The chain recombines TRBV4-1 with TRBJ1-5; TRBD1 aligns across 7 bases. The CDR3 runs to 14 residues. Trimming removed 4 bases from V and 6 bases from J; junction bases left unmatched: 6. Germline-derived CDR1 and CDR2 are MGHRA and YSYEKL. CDR3 in DNA: TGCGCCAGCAGCCCAGGACAGGTCGGTCAGCCCCAGCATTTT. Translating gives CASSPGQVGQPQHF.

The J gene is TRBJ2-7, the V gene TRBV9; 7 bases are a match to TRBD1. The germline CDR1 and CDR2 sequences are SGDLS and YYNGEE. The CDR3 runs to 15 residues. V trimming: 4 bases; J trimming: 4 bases; junction bases outside the gene matches: 11. The CDR3 coding sequence is TGTGCCAGCAGCCCAGACTTGGGCAGGGGGTACGAGCAGTACTTC. It specifies CASSPDLGRGYEQYF.

The chain links TRBV6-5 to TRBJ2-7, with 12 nucleotides matching TRBD2. From germline, CDR1 is MNHEY and CDR2 SVGAGI. The trim removed 6 bases at V and 3 bases at J, leaving 3 bases unmatched. The CDR3 loop spans 14 amino acids. The CDR3 DNA is TGTGCCAGCAGAGCGGGACTAGCGGGCTACGAGCAGTACTTC. The encoded protein is CASRAGLAGYEQYF.

This chain uses TRBV11-2 with TRBJ2-7, with no clear D. The CDR3 is 14 residues long. V dropped 1 base and J dropped 7 bases, with 14 bases sitting between them. The germline V gene has CDR1 SGHAT and CDR2 FQNNGV. CDR3 in DNA: TGTGCCAGCAGCTTAGCCCTAAATTTGAGGGAGCAGTACTTC. Its translation is CASSLALNLREQYF.

The chain recombines TRBV9 with TRBJ1-2; TRBD1 is a possible D gene (5 bases). Trimming shortened V by 4 bases and J by 1 base, and 14 bases separated the two germline ends. CDR1 and CDR2 (germline): SGDLS, YYNGEE. The CDR3 spans 15 residues. CDR3 DNA: TGTGCCAGCAGCTCCCTGGGGGGGTATAACTATGGCTACACCTTC. Residues: CASSSLGGYNYGYTF.

The chain combines TRBV25-1 with TRBJ2-5; 7 positions match TRBD1. The CDR3 spans 17 residues. J gave up 5 bases and V 6 bases, and 18 bases lay outside the gene matches. The germline V gene encodes CDR1 MGHDK and CDR2 SYGVNS. The CDR3, as DNA: TGTGCCAGCAGCCTGATTGTAAACCGAGACAGGGAGGAGACCCAGTACTTC. Protein product: CASSLIVNRDREETQYF.

The chain joins TRBV5-1 to TRBJ1-1; TRBD1 might be the D (5 bases). This CDR3 spans 20 amino acids. Germline loops: CDR1 SGHRS, CDR2 YFSETQ. Trimming removed 0 bases at V and 4 bases at J, with 28 bases between. DNA of the CDR3: TGCGCCAGCAGCTTGGTCCGCTTCGCTCGTTCAGCCAGGGATGGCACTGAAGCTTTCTTT. Translation: CASSLVRFARSARDGTEAFF.

As DNA, the CDR3 is TGCGCCAGCAGCTCGGACAGGGGGTTCTATGGCTACACCTTC. It encodes CASSSDRGFYGYTF. The chain combines TRBV5-1 with TRBJ1-2; 10 positions agree with TRBD1. J was trimmed by 4 bases and V by 3 bases; bases with no gene match: 3. Germline V gene data show CDR1 as SGHRS and CDR2 as YFSETQ. This CDR3 contains 14 residues. The variable domain in full, with the rest retrieved from reference TRBV5-1 and TRBJ1-2, is KAGVTQTPRYLIKTRGQQVTLSCSPISGHRSVSWYQQTPGQGLQFLFEYFSETQRNKGNFPGRFSGRQFSNSRSEMNVSTLELGDSALYLCASSSDRGFYGYTFGSGTRLTVV.

The chain joins TRBV6-5 to TRBJ2-1; 7 bases agree with TRBD2. The J segment lost 5 bases and the V segment lost 4 bases, leaving 11 bases of the junction unmatched. Per germline, CDR1 MNHEY and CDR2 SVGAGI. The CDR3 covers 16 residues. The CDR3 loop reads CASSFLSGTNHNEQFF. The CDR3 region has the DNA TGTGCCAGCAGTTTTCTATCTGGGACTAATCACAATGAGCAGTTCTTC.

V is TRBV5-8 and J is TRBJ2-7; D not resolved. The CDR3 extends over 11 amino acids. Germline CDR1 SGHTS, CDR2 YDEGEE. Trimming stripped 4 bases from V and 3 bases from J, with 5 bases between. CDR3 sequence (DNA): TGTGCCAGCAGCCCGTTCTACGAGCAGTACTTC. Protein sequence: CASSPFYEQYF. The full variable domain, rest sourced from reference TRBV5-8 and TRBJ2-7, is EAGVTQSPTHLIKTRGQQATLRCSPISGHTSVYWYQQALGLGLQFLLWYDEGEERNRGNFPPRFSGRQFPNYSSELNVNALELEDSALYLCASSPFYEQYFGPGTRLTVT.